A selection of T cell receptor beta chains follows, all from one sample in a study of CD8+ T cells in alopecia areata. Assay: immunoSEQ multiplex PCR; the TCRdb copy retains only in-frame clones and omits some. The sample holds about 150,000 clones, more than 45% seen once. The sequenced sample consisted of CD4+ T cells sorted from blood. These receptors originate from a human donor with alopecia areata. The CDR3 runs from the conserved cysteine through the conserved F or W.

j_gene: TRBJ1-5
len: 14
v_gene: TRBV25-1
CDR3aa: CASSELSYNQPQHF

j_gene: TRBJ2-3
len: 14
v_gene: TRBV27
CDR3aa: CASTNGGGTDTQYF

j_gene: TRBJ2-7
len: 13
v_gene: TRBV28
CDR3aa: CASWSSGEYEQYF

j_gene: TRBJ1-2
len: 10
v_gene: TRBV29-1
CDR3aa: CSVGRDGYTF

j_gene: TRBJ2-5
len: 14
v_gene: TRBV5-6
CDR3aa: CASSYGTVQETQYF

j_gene: TRBJ1-3
len: 15
v_gene: TRBV27
CDR3aa: CASSPNRDSGNTIYF

j_gene: TRBJ2-3
len: 13
v_gene: TRBV28
CDR3aa: CASSPLLGDTQYF

j_gene: TRBJ2-7
len: 15
v_gene: TRBV28
CDR3aa: CASSSSGTIYYEQYF

j_gene: TRBJ2-7
len: 11
v_gene: TRBV6-1
CDR3aa: CASLSGYEQYF

j_gene: TRBJ1-1
len: 16
v_gene: TRBV4-2
CDR3aa: CASSQRFGQPNTEAFF

j_gene: TRBJ2-5
len: 16
v_gene: TRBV7-2
CDR3aa: CASSSIDIGRLKTQYF

j_gene: TRBJ2-4
len: 12
v_gene: TRBV2
CDR3aa: CASSEEKYKGVF

j_gene: TRBJ2-7
len: 13
v_gene: TRBV30
CDR3aa: CAWSTGFSYEQYF

j_gene: TRBJ2-5
len: 12
v_gene: TRBV29-1
CDR3aa: CSVDWSQGTQYF

j_gene: TRBJ1-5
len: 13
v_gene: TRBV4-1
CDR3aa: CASSSRFGGSRDF

j_gene: TRBJ1-1
len: 13
v_gene: TRBV29-1
CDR3aa: CSVDKTGSTEAFF

j_gene: TRBJ2-5
len: 13
v_gene: TRBV30
CDR3aa: CAWSVGNGVTQYF

j_gene: TRBJ2-1
len: 19
v_gene: TRBV4-1
CDR3aa: CASSQEGLAGVGYNNEQFF

j_gene: TRBJ2-3
len: 12
v_gene: TRBV7-2
CDR3aa: CASSRSTDTQYF

j_gene: TRBJ2-7
len: 14
v_gene: TRBV5-1
CDR3aa: CASSLSSGGSEQYF

j_gene: TRBJ1-2
len: 14
v_gene: TRBV5-6
CDR3aa: CASSPPLQWMGYTF

j_gene: TRBJ2-1
len: 14
v_gene: TRBV28
CDR3aa: CASTMDGTVNEQFF

j_gene: TRBJ1-1
len: 16
v_gene: TRBV18
CDR3aa: CASSPPEAPLNTEAFF

j_gene: TRBJ2-1
len: 14
v_gene: TRBV28
CDR3aa: CASSLPGGYNEQFF

j_gene: TRBJ2-3
len: 14
v_gene: TRBV5-1
CDR3aa: CASSLGQVTDTQYF

j_gene: TRBJ2-5
len: 11
v_gene: TRBV20-1
CDR3aa: CSAIGRETQYF